Sequencing of this T cell receptor (beta chain) was carried out in a study of early T cells in non-severe SARS-CoV-2 infection. This clonotype was picked up many times. The target antigen is unknown. The TCR library protocol attached unique molecular identifiers to the individual cDNA molecules. TCRdb analysed the 5' RACE reads with MiXCR anew, one entry per CDR3 protein. The sample has tens of thousands of distinct CDR3 sequences, approximately 5% seen once; the top ten hold more than 4.5%. V was trimmed by 7 bases and J by 7 bases, leaving 14 bases between them. This CDR3 has 12 residues. Germline V lookup: CDR1 LNHDA, CDR2 SQIVND (reference sequence). Overall study findings and caveats: Anti-spike CD8 specificities were favored by VDJdb matching, whose results missed private and CD4 specificities.

The rearrangement joins TRBV19 to TRBJ2-7, with D unresolved. The clonotype was recovered from an adult who was a healthcare worker with PCR-confirmed SARS-CoV-2 infection or an uninfected control (not recorded which). Sequencing was performed on whole blood. The CDR3 loop is CASNPPMGEQYF. CDR3 DNA: TGTGCCAGTAACCCTCCCATGGGGGAGCAGTACTTC.